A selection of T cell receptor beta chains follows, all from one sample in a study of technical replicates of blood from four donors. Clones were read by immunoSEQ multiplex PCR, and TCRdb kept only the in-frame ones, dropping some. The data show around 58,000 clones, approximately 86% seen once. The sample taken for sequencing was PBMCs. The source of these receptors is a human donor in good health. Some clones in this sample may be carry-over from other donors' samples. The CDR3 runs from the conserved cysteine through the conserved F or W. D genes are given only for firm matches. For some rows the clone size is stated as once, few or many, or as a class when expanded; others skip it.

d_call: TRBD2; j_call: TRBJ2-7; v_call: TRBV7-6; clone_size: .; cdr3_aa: CASSLSPGEGEQYF; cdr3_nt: TGTGCCAGCAGCTTAAGTCCGGGGGAGGGGGAGCAGTACTTC
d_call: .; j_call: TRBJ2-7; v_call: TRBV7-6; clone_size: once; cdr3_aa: CASSLASRADYEQYF; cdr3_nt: TGTGCCAGCAGCTTAGCCTCCAGGGCTGACTACGAGCAGTACTTC
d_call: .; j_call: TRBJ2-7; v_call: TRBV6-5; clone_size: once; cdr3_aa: CASSYSRQYEQYF; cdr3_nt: TGTGCCAGCAGTTACTCGAGACAGTACGAGCAGTACTTC
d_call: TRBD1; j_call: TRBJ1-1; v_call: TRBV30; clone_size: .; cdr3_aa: CAWSVPAQGATEAFF; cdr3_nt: TGTGCCTGGAGTGTACCGGCTCAGGGGGCTACTGAAGCTTTCTTT
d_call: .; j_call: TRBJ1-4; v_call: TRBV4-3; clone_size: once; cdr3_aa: CASSQGHGGNEKLFF; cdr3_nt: TGCGCCAGCAGCCAAGGACACGGAGGGAATGAAAAACTGTTTTTT
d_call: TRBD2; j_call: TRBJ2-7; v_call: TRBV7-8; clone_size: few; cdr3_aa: CASSSLPAGLAGGRESEQYF; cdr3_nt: TGTGCCAGCAGCTCCCTGCCCGCGGGACTAGCGGGAGGTCGGGAGTCGGAGCAGTACTTC
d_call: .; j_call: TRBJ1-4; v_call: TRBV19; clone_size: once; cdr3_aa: CASTGSETSTNEKLFF; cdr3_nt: TGTGCCAGTACCGGTTCCGAGACTTCAACTAATGAAAAACTGTTTTTT
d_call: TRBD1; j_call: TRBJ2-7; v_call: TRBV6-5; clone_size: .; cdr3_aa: CASSYSRDSYEQYF; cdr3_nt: TGTGCCAGCAGTTACTCGAGGGACAGCTACGAGCAGTACTTC
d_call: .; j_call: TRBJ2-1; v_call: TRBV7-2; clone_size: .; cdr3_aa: CASSSGLYNEQFF; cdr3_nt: TGTGCCAGCAGCTCGGGACTGTACAATGAGCAGTTCTTC
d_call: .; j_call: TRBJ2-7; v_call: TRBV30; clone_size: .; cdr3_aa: CAWSQDVGGRQYF; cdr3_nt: TGTGCCTGGAGTCAGGACGTGGGGGGAAGGCAGTACTTC
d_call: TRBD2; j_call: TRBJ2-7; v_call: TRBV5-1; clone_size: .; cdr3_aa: CASSLAGGYYEQYF; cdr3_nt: TGCGCCAGCAGCCTAGCGGGGGGTTACTACGAGCAGTACTTC
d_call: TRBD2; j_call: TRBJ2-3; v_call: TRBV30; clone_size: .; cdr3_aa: CAWNQGGGLDTQYF; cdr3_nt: TGTGCCTGGAATCAGGGCGGGGGGTTAGATACGCAGTATTTT
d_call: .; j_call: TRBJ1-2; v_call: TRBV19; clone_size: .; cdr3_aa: CASSMHAHRGGYGYTF; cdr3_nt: TGTGCCAGTAGTATGCATGCCCATCGGGGTGGCTATGGCTACACCTTC
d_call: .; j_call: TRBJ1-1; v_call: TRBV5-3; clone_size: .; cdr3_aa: CARREDPGQRAITF; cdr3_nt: TGTGCCAGAAGGGAGGATCCGGGACAAAGAGCAATAACCTTT